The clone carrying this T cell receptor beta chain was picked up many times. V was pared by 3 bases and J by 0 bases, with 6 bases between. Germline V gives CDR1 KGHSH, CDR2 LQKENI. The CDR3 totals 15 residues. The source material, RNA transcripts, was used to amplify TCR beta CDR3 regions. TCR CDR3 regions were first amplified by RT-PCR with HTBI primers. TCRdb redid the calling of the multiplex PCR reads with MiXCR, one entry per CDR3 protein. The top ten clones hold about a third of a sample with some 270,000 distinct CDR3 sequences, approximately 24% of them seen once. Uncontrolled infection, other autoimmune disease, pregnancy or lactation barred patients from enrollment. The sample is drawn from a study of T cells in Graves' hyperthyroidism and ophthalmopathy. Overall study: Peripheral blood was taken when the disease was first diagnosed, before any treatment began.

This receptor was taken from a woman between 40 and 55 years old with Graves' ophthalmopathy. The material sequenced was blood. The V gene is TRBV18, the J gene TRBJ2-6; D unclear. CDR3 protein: CASSPGYSGANVLTF. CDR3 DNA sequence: TGTGCCAGCTCACCCGGTTACTCTGGGGCCAACGTCCTGACTTTC.